The source of this TCR beta chain is a study of cytomegalovirus exposure and HLA in healthy donors. Study conclusions and caveats: Within the data, a cluster of highly shared sequence variants was likely a sequencing artifact. Later, an analysis showed that TCR beta chains associated with HLA were more clonally expanded than others that were equally common.

Germline loops: CDR1 KGHSH, CDR2 LQKENI. The CDR3 length is 14 residues. This clone appeared a single time. The antigen is not known. Nominally healthy donors provided the samples, though records likely missed some immune exposures. It was with 60 Vbeta and 13 Jbeta primers that the PCR ran. Clones were read by immunoSEQ multiplex PCR, and TCRdb kept only the in-frame ones, dropping some. The sample yields about 160,000 clones, about four fifths seen once. V is TRBV18 and J is TRBJ2-5; TRBD1 matches 7 bases. Gene TRBJ2-7 matches the end of the DNA better, so the J call may be wrong. The source of this sequence is a young man in good health and CMV-seronegative. Specimen: PBMCs. CDR3 amino acids: CASSLRQGTNEQYF. The CDR3 DNA follows: TGTGCCAGCTCACTTCGACAGGGAACGAACGAGCAGTACTTC.